The 16 T cell receptor beta chains reported below all come from one sample, sequenced in a study of cytomegalovirus exposure and HLA in healthy donors. The PCR used 60 Vbeta and 13 Jbeta primers. TCRdb's table, derived via immunoSEQ multiplex PCR, lists solely in-frame clones and lacks some. This sample has some 100,000 clones, with 76% found just once. Sequencing used PBMCs. The receptors derive from a woman aged 50 to 60 in good health and CMV-seropositive.

The chain recombines TRBV2 with TRBJ2-5, with TRBD1 identical over 9 bases. Germline loops: CDR1 SNHLY, CDR2 FYNNEI. This CDR3 region has 16 residues. J lost 4 bases, V lost 6 bases, and 12 bases had no gene match. Here the CDR3 reads CASRPRDRAGAETQYF. The DNA of the CDR3 is TGTGCCAGCAGACCGCGGGACAGGGCCGGGGCAGAGACCCAGTACTTC.

The chain employs TRBV6-1 and TRBJ2-3, with 7 nucleotides matching TRBD2. The CDR3 has 18 residues. V was clipped by 4 bases and J by 3 bases; unmatched bases: 16. CDR1 is MNHNS and CDR2 is SASEGT in the germline V gene. The CDR3 reads CASSVVGIRLAVTDTQYF. CDR3 sequence (DNA): TGTGCCAGCAGTGTAGTCGGGATACGGCTAGCGGTAACAGATACGCAGTATTTT.

V and J are TRBV5-6 and TRBJ2-7, with D maybe TRBD1 (6 bases). V lost 3 bases to trimming and J lost 5 bases, with 12 bases between them. CDR3 length: 13 amino acids. Germline loops: CDR1 SGHDT, CDR2 YYEEEE. The CDR3: CASSYRVGHEQYF. The CDR3 nucleotides read TGTGCCAGCAGCTACAGGGTCGGCCACGAGCAGTACTTC. Using reference TRBV5-6 and TRBJ2-7 for the parts outside the CDR3, the full variable domain is DAGVTQSPTHLIKTRGQQVTLRCSPKSGHDTVSWYQQALGQGPQFIFQYYEEEERQRGNFPDRFSGHQFPNYSSELNVNALLLGDSALYLCASSYRVGHEQYFGPGTRLTVT.

J is TRBJ2-3 and V is TRBV27, with 8 bases that match TRBD2. Germline loops: CDR1 MNHEY, CDR2 SMNVEV (reference sequence). CDR3 length: 16 residues. Trimming removed 5 bases from V and 0 bases from J; junction bases left unmatched: 7. This CDR3 is CASSPLTSGSTDTQYF. In DNA form, the CDR3 reads TGTGCCAGCAGTCCGCTCACTAGCGGTAGCACAGATACGCAGTATTTT.

The gene calls are TRBV6-1 and TRBJ2-7; D perhaps matches TRBD2 (5 bases). Germline-derived CDR1 and CDR2 are MNHNS and SASEGT. Deletions cut 5 bases from V and 0 bases from J, with 11 bases between. The length of the CDR3 is 14 residues. CDR3 sequence: CASSLAGSSYEQYF. The CDR3 DNA follows: TGTGCCAGCAGTCTGGCGGGTTCCTCCTACGAGCAGTACTTC.

The gene calls are TRBV25-1 and TRBJ1-5, with 9 bases identical to TRBD1. The J segment lost 3 bases and the V segment lost 1 base, leaving 4 bases of the junction unmatched. This CDR3 region has 16 residues. CDR1 and CDR2 (germline): MGHDK, SYGVNS. Here the CDR3 reads CASSEWGQGHNQPQHF. The DNA for the CDR3 is TGTGCCAGCAGTGAATGGGGACAGGGCCACAATCAGCCCCAGCATTTT. The whole variable domain, remainder taken from reference TRBV25-1 and TRBJ1-5, is EADIYQTPRYLVIGTGKKITLECSQTMGHDKMYWYQQDPGMELHLIHYSYGVNSTEKGDLSSESTVSRIRTEHFPLTLESARPSHTSQYLCASSEWGQGHNQPQHFGDGTRLSIL.

J is TRBJ2-1 and V is TRBV19; no clear D. Between the trimmed V and J ends, which lost 4 bases and 9 bases, there was a span of 10 bases. Per germline, CDR1 LNHDA and CDR2 SQIVND (reference sequence). This CDR3 has 12 amino acids. The CDR3 nucleotides read TGTGCCAGTAGTAGCCCCCCGAGTGAGCAGTTCTTC. Translated, it gives CASSSPPSEQFF.

This chain connects TRBV5-6 to TRBJ2-7; the match to TRBD1 covers 7 bases. Looked up from germline, CDR1 is SGHDT and CDR2 is YYEEEE. The length of the CDR3 is 17 residues. V lost 6 bases, J lost 4 bases, and 19 bases stayed unmatched. CDR3 loop: CASTNSQGTGLRYEQYF. The CDR3 DNA is TGTGCCAGCACAAATTCACAGGGGACGGGGCTCAGGTACGAGCAGTACTTC.

The chain carries TRBV21-1 and TRBJ1-3; the table's D gene call, TRBD1, was not cross checked with the DNA. TRBV21-1 is a known pseudogene. The CDR3 spans 16 residues. The CDR3 loop reads CASSKVPGSRGNTIYF. CDR3 DNA sequence: TGTGCCAGCAGCAAAGTACCAGGGTCTCGAGGAAACACCATATATTTT.

This clone was observed a single time. The chain has TRBV4-1 and TRBJ1-5; no reliable D call. From germline, CDR1 is MGHRA and CDR2 YSYEKL. Trimming took 4 bases from V and 7 from J, leaving 14 bases between them. The CDR3 is 14 amino acids. CDR3 coding DNA: TGCGCCAGCAGCCCCCAGGCGGGTAACCAGCCCCAGCATTTT. It is translated as CASSPQAGNQPQHF.

This clone was seen just once. The V call is TRBV5-5, the J call TRBJ2-2, with 7 bases identical to TRBD1. The germline V gene encodes CDR1 SGHKS and CDR2 YYEKEE (reference sequence). The trim removed 4 bases at V and 5 bases at J, leaving 8 bases unmatched. The length of the CDR3 is 15 residues. In DNA form, the CDR3 reads TGTGCCAGCAGCCCCGACAGGGAAGGGACCGGGGAGCTGTTTTTT. Its protein product is CASSPDREGTGELFF.

The chain recombines TRBV6-5 with TRBJ2-2; D is perhaps TRBD1 (6 bases). The CDR3 runs 15 residues. V gave up 1 base and J gave up 6 bases, with 12 bases separating them. CDR1 and CDR2 (germline): MNHEY, SVGAGI. The DNA of the CDR3 is TGTGCCAGCAGTTACTTCGATAGGGGGTCCGGGGAGCTGTTTTTT. This encodes CASSYFDRGSGELFF.

This chain links TRBV27 with TRBJ2-7; no definite D call. CDR1 is MNHEY, CDR2 SMNVEV, per germline (reference sequence). Deletions cut 7 bases from V and 2 bases from J, with 12 bases between. This CDR3 region has 13 residues. The CDR3 DNA follows: TGTGCCAGCACTTCCCTCTCAGCCTACGAGCAGTACTTC. Residues: CASTSLSAYEQYF.

The chain uses TRBV6-1 and TRBJ2-1; TRBD2 might be the D (6 bases). Trimming cost V 5 bases and J 7 bases, with 15 bases left between them. The CDR3 is made up of 14 amino acids. From germline, CDR1 is MNHNS and CDR2 SASEGT. CDR3 sequence reads: CASSLRGSGNEQFF. For the CDR3, the DNA is TGTGCCAGCAGTCTGCGTGGGAGCGGGAATGAGCAGTTCTTC.

The J gene is TRBJ1-3, the V gene TRBV11-1; possible D gene TRBD1, 5 bases. The CDR3 length is 14 residues. V lost 5 bases to trimming and J lost 4 bases, with 12 bases between them. Germline V lookup: CDR1 SGHAT, CDR2 FQDESV (reference sequence). CDR3 DNA: TGTGCCAGCAGCAAAGACAGAGTCGGAAACACCATATATTTT. It is translated as CASSKDRVGNTIYF.

CDR3 amino acids: CASSLASQTGSYEQYF. CDR3 coding DNA: TGTGCCAGCAGCTTGGCCAGTCAGACGGGATCCTACGAGCAGTACTTC. The genes are TRBV5-4 and TRBJ2-7; a possible D gene is TRBD2 (5 bases). Germline V CDR1 and CDR2: SGHNT, YYREEE (reference sequence). V was trimmed by 0 bases and J by 1 base, leaving 14 bases between them. The CDR3 covers 16 residues.